These T cell receptor beta chains were read from a single sample in a study of T cell responses to AZD1222 COVID-19 vaccine. Sequenced by immunoSEQ multiplex PCR; TCRdb stores in-frame clones only, minus some. This sample has over 60,000 clones, with roughly 84% found just once. The material was peripheral blood, obtained on day 0 of AZD1222 vaccination. All receptors derive from an adult in good health. Both conserved end residues are part of each CDR3. D genes are given only for firm matches. Rows may omit the clone size; those that give it use once, few, many or a size class.

J,V,D,size,DNA,CDR3
TRBJ2-3,TRBV7-2,-,-,TGTGCCAGCAGGGTTAGCGGTTCAGATACGCAGTATTTT,CASRVSGSDTQYF
TRBJ1-5,TRBV12-3/TRBV12-4,-,-,TGTGCCAGCAGTTTAGATAGCCAGCCCCAGCATTTT,CASSLDSQPQHF
TRBJ1-3,TRBV28,TRBD1,few,TGTGCCAGCAGTCCAACAGGGGGTATCGGAAACACCATATATTTT,CASSPTGGIGNTIYF
TRBJ1-1,TRBV30,-,-,TGTGCCTGGAGGACCGGCCTGCGGGGCACTGAAGCTTTCTTT,CAWRTGLRGTEAFF
TRBJ2-7,TRBV28,-,few,TGTGCCAGCAGTCGACCCGACAGGTACGAGCAGTACTTC,CASSRPDRYEQYF
TRBJ1-1,TRBV7-9,-,-,TGTGCCAGCAGCTTATGGCAGAACACTGAAGCTTTCTTT,CASSLWQNTEAFF
TRBJ1-3,TRBV4-2,-,once,TGTGCCAGCAGCCAATCCGAACAGGAGCCGATTTCTGGAAACACCATATATTTT,CASSQSEQEPISGNTIYF
TRBJ1-3,TRBV28,-,-,TGTGCCAGCACCGGGGCCAAGGGAAACACCATATATTTT,CASTGAKGNTIYF
TRBJ1-2,TRBV29-1,-,once,TGCAGCGTTGAAGATCAGGACAGTAACCGAATGGGCTACACCTTC,CSVEDQDSNRMGYTF
TRBJ2-2,TRBV5-6,-,-,TGTGCCAGCAGCTTCAGTCCGGACACCGGGGAGCTGTTTTTT,CASSFSPDTGELFF
TRBJ2-3,TRBV27,TRBD1,-,TGTGCCAGCAGTTTTAGGACAGGGCTTAGCACAGATACGCAGTATTTT,CASSFRTGLSTDTQYF
TRBJ2-3,TRBV7-8,TRBD2,-,TGTGCCAGCAGCATTAGCGGGGGGCGTGTCACAGATACGCAGTATTTT,CASSISGGRVTDTQYF
TRBJ2-7,TRBV11-2,-,-,TGTGCCAGCAGCTTAGAGCGGGCGACCTACGAGCAGTACTTC,CASSLERATYEQYF
TRBJ2-7,TRBV5-6,TRBD2,-,TGTGCCAGCAGCAGAGCGGGGCCGATCTCCTACGAGCAGTACTTC,CASSRAGPISYEQYF
TRBJ2-1,TRBV7-6,TRBD1,-,TGTGCCAGCAGCTTATCGGGACAGATTATCTACAATGAGCAGTTCTTC,CASSLSGQIIYNEQFF